This is a list of T cell receptor beta chains from one sample in a study of OX40 agonist ivuxolimab in advanced cancers. Sequencing was performed with immunoSEQ multiplex PCR; in TCRdb, only in-frame clones are kept and a portion is missing. The sample has over 85,000 clones; 70% to 85% are singletons. Sequenced material: CD4+ or CD8+ T cells sorted from blood, taken in a trial of the OX40 agonist ivuxolimab. These receptors came from an adult with an advanced solid tumor such as melanoma, head and neck, liver or kidney cancer. Both conserved end residues are part of each CDR3. The D gene is left open where the match is weak. Rows give clone size only sometimes, using once, few, many, or a class for an expanded clone.

TRBJ1-5	TRBV28	.	.	CASKGMSVYSNQPQHF	TGTGCCAGCAAGGGGATGTCAGTTTATAGCAATCAGCCCCAGCATTTT
TRBJ2-5	TRBV10-2	.	.	CASSEWGHPETQYF	TGCGCCAGCAGTGAGTGGGGCCACCCGGAGACCCAGTACTTC
TRBJ1-2	TRBV18	TRBD1	.	CASSHNPTGTGLYGYTF	TGTGCCAGCTCACATAATCCTACCGGGACAGGACTCTATGGCTACACCTTC
TRBJ1-2	TRBV7-2	.	.	CASPTQTDLFGGYTF	TGTGCCAGCCCAACCCAAACTGACCTTTTTGGCGGCTACACCTTC
TRBJ1-1	TRBV2	.	.	CASSEPREVEGKAFF	TGTGCCAGCAGTGAACCCCGGGAGGTGGAGGGGAAAGCTTTCTTT
TRBJ2-3	TRBV30	TRBD2	.	CAWAGTSGPTDTQYF	TGTGCCTGGGCAGGGACTAGCGGACCCACAGATACGCAGTATTTT
TRBJ1-2	TRBV5-5	.	.	CASSLAFNPNYGYTF	TGTGCCAGCAGCTTGGCCTTCAACCCAAACTATGGCTACACCTTC
TRBJ2-5	TRBV18	TRBD2	.	CASSPGATGGRETQYF	TGTGCCAGCTCACCAGGGGCGACGGGGGGGCGAGAGACCCAGTACTTC
TRBJ2-5	TRBV11-2	TRBD2	once	CASSPTGASGYQETQYF	TGTGCCAGCAGCCCCACGGGGGCTAGCGGGTACCAAGAGACCCAGTACTTC
TRBJ1-4	TRBV7-9	.	.	CASSFGFGGEKLFF	TGTGCCAGCAGCTTCGGCTTCGGCGGTGAAAAACTGTTTTTT
TRBJ2-7	TRBV27	TRBD1	.	CASSDRGQGKAYEQYF	TGTGCCAGCAGTGACCGGGGACAGGGGAAGGCCTACGAGCAGTACTTC
TRBJ2-1	TRBV18	TRBD2	.	CASSPGLAGYNEQFF	TGTGCCAGCTCGCCGGGACTAGCGGGATACAATGAGCAGTTCTTC
TRBJ1-2	TRBV5-1	TRBD1	.	CASSTGGQGYTF	TGCGCCAGCAGCACAGGGGGACAAGGCTACACCTTC
TRBJ1-1	TRBV9	.	.	CASSVAGGENTEAFF	TGTGCCAGCAGCGTAGCGGGGGGCGAGAACACTGAAGCTTTCTTT
TRBJ2-3	TRBV4-2	.	few	CASSQEASPRTDTQYF	TGTGCCAGCAGCCAAGAGGCCAGCCCCAGGACAGATACGCAGTATTTT
TRBJ1-1	TRBV7-9	.	.	CASISFIGNTEAFF	TGTGCCAGCATCTCCTTCATAGGGAACACTGAAGCTTTCTTT
TRBJ2-7	TRBV7-3	TRBD2	once	CASSLRRTSGYEQYF	TGTGCCAGCAGCTTAAGACGGACTAGCGGCTACGAGCAGTACTTC
TRBJ2-1	TRBV6-4	TRBD2	once	CASSLRPGTSGGPEQFF	TGTGCCAGCAGTTTACGGCCCGGGACTAGCGGGGGCCCTGAGCAGTTCTTC
TRBJ2-1	TRBV10-3	TRBD2	.	CAIKGLAGGNEQFF	TGTGCCATCAAGGGACTAGCGGGAGGGAATGAGCAGTTCTTC
TRBJ2-2	TRBV28	.	once	CASISSRINTGELFF	TGTGCCAGCATAAGTTCCCGGATAAACACCGGGGAGCTGTTTTTT
TRBJ2-1	TRBV30	TRBD2	.	CAWSKRVGLASYNEQFF	TGTGCCTGGAGTAAACGGGTGGGACTAGCGTCCTACAATGAGCAGTTCTTC
TRBJ2-3	TRBV7-2	TRBD2	.	CASSLAHGGAQDTQYF	TGTGCCAGCAGCTTAGCCCACGGGGGGGCCCAAGATACGCAGTATTTT
TRBJ2-7	TRBV10-3	.	once	CAISDPEREKEQYF	TGTGCCATCAGTGACCCTGAACGGGAAAAAGAGCAGTACTTC
TRBJ2-5	TRBV19	.	.	CASSIYRGQETQYF	TGTGCCAGTAGTATTTACAGAGGCCAAGAGACCCAGTACTTC
TRBJ1-2	TRBV2	.	few	CASLRGGNYGYTF	TGTGCCAGCCTCAGGGGAGGGAACTATGGCTACACCTTC
TRBJ2-6	TRBV27	TRBD1	.	CASSLDGQGAKGANVLTF	TGTGCCAGCAGTTTGGATGGACAGGGGGCGAAAGGGGCCAACGTCCTGACTTTC
TRBJ1-6	TRBV4-3	.	.	CASSRGTHNSPLHF	TGCGCCAGCAGCCGCGGGACACATAATTCACCCCTCCACTTT
TRBJ2-2	TRBV27	.	.	CASSLFAATNTGELFF	TGTGCCAGCAGTTTATTCGCGGCTACGAACACCGGGGAGCTGTTTTTT
TRBJ2-7	TRBV18	.	few	CASSPSSYEQYF	TGTGCCAGCTCACCATCATCCTACGAGCAGTACTTC
TRBJ1-3	TRBV19	.	.	CASSMATGTKAGNTIYF	TGTGCCAGTAGTATGGCAACAGGGACAAAAGCTGGAAACACCATATATTTT
TRBJ1-5	TRBV28	.	.	CASSWVSGGLQPQHF	TGTGCCAGCAGTTGGGTCTCCGGGGGGTTGCAGCCCCAGCATTTT
TRBJ2-7	TRBV11-3	.	few	CASSLARSYRYEQYF	TGTGCCAGCAGCTTAGCCCGATCTTATAGGTACGAGCAGTACTTC
TRBJ1-1	TRBV19	.	.	CASIGSVIGFMNTEAFF	TGTGCCAGTATTGGTTCCGTTATAGGCTTTATGAACACTGAAGCTTTCTTT
TRBJ2-7	TRBV6-1	.	.	CATMELYEQYF	TGTGCCACGATGGAGCTCTACGAGCAGTACTTC
TRBJ1-2	TRBV28	.	.	CASQAVGVGYTF	TGTGCCAGCCAGGCGGTCGGGGTTGGCTACACCTTC
TRBJ1-1	TRBV7-6	TRBD1	few	CASSLTGQGSTEAFF	TGTGCCAGCAGCTTAACTGGACAGGGGTCCACTGAAGCTTTCTTT
TRBJ2-3	TRBV19	.	.	CASSTLSQGRTDTQYF	TGTGCCAGTAGTACCCTATCACAGGGAAGGACAGATACGCAGTATTTT
TRBJ1-1	TRBV7-9	TRBD1	.	CASSLGGQTEAFF	TGTGCCAGCAGCTTAGGGGGACAGACTGAAGCTTTCTTT
TRBJ2-3	TRBV9	TRBD1	few	CASSVAQGSTDTQYF	TGTGCCAGCAGCGTGGCACAGGGGAGCACAGATACGCAGTATTTT
TRBJ2-5	TRBV9	.	.	CASSVGNGAGETQYF	TGTGCCAGCAGCGTAGGCAACGGGGCCGGGGAGACCCAGTACTTC
TRBJ2-7	TRBV6-5	TRBD2	once	CASTFPSGRSYEQYF	TGTGCCAGCACCTTCCCTAGCGGGCGATCCTACGAGCAGTACTTC
TRBJ1-1	TRBV19	TRBD1	.	CASSIPGQGARDTEAFF	TGTGCCAGTAGTATCCCGGGACAGGGGGCGCGAGACACTGAAGCTTTCTTT
TRBJ1-6	TRBV9	TRBD1	once	CASSVTGGYSPLHF	TGTGCCAGCAGCGTTACAGGGGGTTATTCACCCCTCCACTTT
TRBJ2-3	TRBV11-3	.	.	CASSTGYTDTQYF	TGTGCCAGCAGTACAGGATACACAGATACGCAGTATTTT
TRBJ2-5	TRBV9	TRBD2	once	CASSSLAGGEETQYF	TGTGCCAGCAGCTCATTAGCGGGAGGGGAGGAGACCCAGTACTTC
TRBJ2-3	TRBV18	TRBD2	.	CASSRIAGPTDTQYF	TGTGCCAGCTCGCGTATAGCGGGGCCAACAGATACGCAGTATTTT
TRBJ2-1	TRBV6-5	.	once	CASRPGDRNEQFF	TGTGCCAGCAGACCAGGGGACCGGAATGAGCAGTTCTTC
TRBJ1-6	TRBV7-2	TRBD1	.	CASSLWAGGGRSYNSPLHF	TGTGCCAGCAGCTTATGGGCAGGGGGAGGGCGGTCCTATAATTCACCCCTCCACTTT
TRBJ1-1	TRBV2	.	.	CASSEAPGSGTEAFF	TGTGCCAGCAGTGAAGCGCCAGGGTCGGGGACTGAAGCTTTCTTT
TRBJ2-7	TRBV5-4	TRBD2	.	CASSLAGLGVHEQYF	TGTGCCAGCAGCTTGGCGGGACTAGGGGTTCACGAGCAGTACTTC
TRBJ2-7	TRBV7-2	TRBD2	.	CASSLEATSGYEQYF	TGTGCCAGCAGCTTAGAGGCGACTAGCGGATACGAGCAGTACTTC
TRBJ2-1	TRBV9	.	.	CASSERTFAEQFF	TGTGCCAGCAGCGAGAGGACCTTCGCGGAGCAGTTCTTC
TRBJ1-3	TRBV7-6	.	.	CASSLSSGNTIYF	TGTGCCAGCAGCCTCTCGTCTGGAAACACCATATATTTT
TRBJ2-1	TRBV11-3	.	.	CASSLVATGEQFF	TGTGCCAGCAGCTTAGTGGCCACAGGTGAGCAGTTCTTC
TRBJ2-4	TRBV4-2	TRBD2	.	CASSQIGTRSNIQYF	TGTGCCAGCAGCCAAATCGGGACTAGGTCGAACATTCAGTACTTC
TRBJ2-7	TRBV19	.	.	CASSYRNLGYEQYF	TGTGCCAGTAGTTACAGAAACTTAGGCTACGAGCAGTACTTC
TRBJ2-7	TRBV7-2	TRBD1	.	CASSLKGQGSYEQYF	TGTGCCAGCAGCTTAAAGGGACAGGGGTCCTACGAGCAGTACTTC
TRBJ2-1	TRBV5-1	TRBD1	.	CASSLRGQGAGEQFF	TGCGCCAGCAGCTTGCGTGGGCAGGGGGCGGGCGAGCAGTTCTTC
TRBJ2-3	TRBV7-2	.	.	CASSSRPSSGTDTQYF	TGTGCCAGCAGCTCCCGGCCCAGTTCGGGGACAGATACGCAGTATTTT